This is a list of T cell receptor beta chains from one sample in a study of T cells in Graves' hyperthyroidism and ophthalmopathy. From the multiplex PCR reads, TCRdb called clonotypes with MiXCR, one entry per CDR3 protein. The table shows nearly 600,000 distinct CDR3 sequences, with more than 11% occurring only once. Sequencing input: blood. The receptor source for this set is a young woman with Graves' hyperthyroidism that later progressed to Graves' ophthalmopathy. CDR3s include the opening cysteine and the closing phenylalanine or tryptophan. The D gene is left open where the match is weak. Some rows mark clone size as missing; the rest say once, few, many or name a class of expanded clone.

D	V	size	J	CDR3	DNA
TRBD2	TRBV2	many	TRBJ2-7	CASSVEREFIGAAYEQYF	TGTGCCAGCAGTGTGGAGCGGGAGTTTATTGGGGCGGCCTACGAGCAGTACTTC
TRBD1	TRBV12-3/TRBV12-4	.	TRBJ1-6	CASSPQGRSPLHF	TGTGCCAGCAGTCCACAGGGGCGTTCACCCCTCCACTTT
.	TRBV9	.	TRBJ2-1	CASSVEGNPLNEQFF	TGTGCCAGCAGCGTAGAGGGGAACCCCCTCAATGAGCAGTTCTTC
TRBD2	TRBV15	many	TRBJ2-1	CATSREPRTSGSSYNEQFF	TGTGCCACCAGCAGAGAACCCCGGACTAGCGGGAGCTCCTACAATGAGCAGTTCTTC
.	TRBV27	many	TRBJ1-1	CASSYGGVGMNTEAFF	TGTGCCAGCAGTTACGGGGGCGTGGGTATGAACACTGAAGCTTTCTTT
TRBD2	TRBV13	.	TRBJ2-1	CASSSAGSGSNEQFF	TGTGCCAGCAGCTCCGCGGGGAGCGGGAGCAATGAGCAGTTCTTC
.	TRBV6-1	.	TRBJ2-3	CASSEANTQYF	TGTGCCAGCAGTGAAGCAAATACGCAGTATTTT
TRBD2	TRBV7-2	few	TRBJ2-2	CASSYPGGGGTGELFF	TGTGCCAGCAGCTACCCCGGGGGGGGGGGCACCGGGGAGCTGTTTTTT
.	TRBV7-9	many	TRBJ2-1	CASSLRVLGDEQFF	TGTGCCAGCAGCTTAAGGGTCCTTGGGGATGAGCAGTTCTTC
.	TRBV6-1	few	TRBJ1-3	CASERSSGNTIYF	TGTGCCAGCGAACGCAGCTCTGGAAACACCATATATTTT
.	TRBV24-1	many	TRBJ2-2	CATNGLRTGELFF	TGTGCCACCAATGGCTTAAGGACCGGGGAGCTGTTTTTT
TRBD2	TRBV28	few	TRBJ2-7	CASRSWASGSYEQYF	TGTGCCAGCAGATCTTGGGCTAGCGGCTCCTACGAGCAGTACTTC
.	TRBV6-1	many	TRBJ1-2	CASSERDYGYTF	TGTGCCAGCAGTGAAAGGGACTATGGCTACACCTTC
.	TRBV7-2	many	TRBJ1-5	CASSSSRLRGISNQPQHF	TGTGCCAGCAGCTCCTCCCGGTTGAGGGGGATTAGCAATCAGCCCCAGCATTTT
.	TRBV2	.	TRBJ1-6	CASRRQYNSYNSPLHF	TGTGCCAGCAGGAGACAGTACAACTCCTATAATTCACCCCTCCACTTT
TRBD1	TRBV20-1	.	TRBJ2-7	CSAPLLGQGYEQYF	TGCAGTGCTCCCCTTCTGGGACAGGGCTACGAGCAGTACTTC
.	TRBV6-1	many	TRBJ2-7	CASRDSSSYEQYF	TGTGCCAGCAGGGACAGCAGCTCCTACGAGCAGTACTTC
.	TRBV3-1	many	TRBJ1-2	CASSQDKRGPSRGYTF	TGTGCCAGCAGCCAAGATAAAAGGGGCCCAAGCCGCGGCTACACCTTC
.	TRBV27	few	TRBJ2-5	CASRKPGQETQYF	TGTGCCAGCAGAAAGCCAGGACAAGAGACCCAGTACTTC
TRBD1	TRBV14	.	TRBJ2-7	CASSPRDRFYEQYF	TGTGCCAGCAGCCCCCGGGACAGGTTTTACGAGCAGTACTTC
TRBD2	TRBV11-3	many	TRBJ2-3	CASSLDLGGYTQYF	TGTGCCAGCAGCTTAGATCTGGGGGGGTATACGCAGTATTTT
.	TRBV27	many	TRBJ2-5	CASSFWDGGQETQYF	TGTGCCAGCAGTTTTTGGGATGGAGGTCAAGAGACCCAGTACTTC
TRBD2	TRBV30	many	TRBJ2-5	CAWRIAGGSETQYF	TGTGCCTGGAGAATAGCGGGAGGTTCAGAGACCCAGTACTTC
TRBD2	TRBV20-1	many	TRBJ2-3	CSALRGEGIDTQYF	TGCAGTGCACTACGGGGGGAGGGGATAGATACGCAGTATTTT
.	TRBV3-1	many	TRBJ1-6	CASSHADFTLMALHF	TGTGCCAGCAGCCACGCGGACTTCACCCTTATGGCCCTCCACTTT
TRBD1	TRBV28	many	TRBJ1-2	CASSFQGAHGGYTF	TGTGCCAGCAGTTTTCAGGGGGCTCACGGTGGCTACACCTTC
TRBD2	TRBV30	many	TRBJ2-7	CAWRALAASSYEQYF	TGTGCCTGGAGGGCACTAGCGGCGAGCTCCTACGAGCAGTACTTC
TRBD1	TRBV6-2/TRBV6-3	many	TRBJ1-1	CASSYTGAAFF	TGTGCCAGCAGTTACACAGGGGCAGCTTTCTTT
TRBD1	TRBV3-1	once	TRBJ2-3	CASSQVGGTGGWRTQYF	TGTGCCAGCAGCCAAGTGGGGGGGACAGGGGGATGGAGGACGCAGTATTTT
.	TRBV7-4	few	TRBJ1-1	CASSLVSGQNTEAFF	TGTGCCAGCAGCTTAGTTTCTGGTCAGAACACTGAAGCTTTCTTT
TRBD2	TRBV7-3	few	TRBJ2-3	CASSFEAGVSDTQYF	TGTGCCAGCAGCTTTGAAGCGGGAGTGTCAGATACGCAGTATTTT
TRBD1	TRBV20-1	few	TRBJ1-5	CSARGGHRTGRNQPQHF	TGCAGTGCTAGAGGAGGTCATCGGACAGGAAGGAATCAGCCCCAGCATTTT
TRBD2	TRBV6-4	many	TRBJ2-5	CASSSLLAGGRETQYF	TGTGCCAGCAGTTCCTTACTAGCGGGAGGCCGGGAGACCCAGTACTTC
.	TRBV3-1	few	TRBJ2-7	CASSQRQILSYEQYF	TGTGCCAGCAGCCAAAGACAAATCCTCTCCTACGAGCAGTACTTC
TRBD1	TRBV12-5	many	TRBJ1-2	CASQPPTGDYGYTF	TGTGCTAGTCAACCCCCGACAGGGGACTATGGCTACACCTTC
TRBD2	TRBV24-1	many	TRBJ2-5	CATSDLVGGVQETQYF	TGTGCCACCAGTGATTTGGTGGGAGGGGTCCAAGAGACCCAGTACTTC
TRBD2	TRBV7-6	.	TRBJ2-2	CASSSRLLAGPLTGELFF	TGTGCCAGCAGCTCACGTCTCTTAGCGGGACCACTAACCGGGGAGCTGTTTTTT
.	TRBV15	few	TRBJ2-7	CATSRDFYEQYF	TGTGCCACCAGCAGAGATTTCTACGAGCAGTACTTC
TRBD1	TRBV7-2	many	TRBJ1-2	CASSPSGRGFGYTF	TGTGCCAGCAGCCCTAGCGGCAGGGGGTTTGGCTACACCTTC
.	TRBV5-1	many	TRBJ2-3	CASSLERASTDTQYF	TGCGCCAGCAGCTTGGAGCGAGCTAGCACAGATACGCAGTATTTT
TRBD1	TRBV7-9	many	TRBJ1-1	CASSSGTGITEAFF	TGTGCCAGCAGCTCCGGGACAGGGATCACTGAAGCTTTCTTT
TRBD1	TRBV24-1	many	TRBJ1-2	CATSDSSPGQDEPFNYGYTF	TGTGCCACCAGTGATTCATCCCCCGGACAGGATGAACCGTTTAACTATGGCTACACCTTC
.	TRBV6-2/TRBV6-3	many	TRBJ1-2	CASSYSAPYGYTF	TGTGCCAGCAGTTACTCAGCCCCCTATGGCTACACCTTC
.	TRBV11-2	many	TRBJ2-2	CASSLAGGRGNTGELFF	TGTGCCAGCAGCTTAGCGGGGGGCAGGGGGAACACCGGGGAGCTGTTTTTT
.	TRBV14	many	TRBJ2-3	CASSQVVSLTDTQYF	TGTGCCAGCAGCCAAGTGGTCAGCCTCACAGATACGCAGTATTTT
.	TRBV19	.	TRBJ2-1	CASSMGNPGHYNEQFF	TGTGCCAGTAGTATGGGAAATCCGGGACACTACAATGAGCAGTTCTTC
TRBD1	TRBV19	few	TRBJ1-1	CATRTWQGDTEAFF	TGTGCCACTAGGACTTGGCAGGGGGACACTGAAGCTTTCTTT
.	TRBV10-3	many	TRBJ2-1	CAIRSGLEEQFF	TGTGCCATCAGGTCGGGATTGGAAGAGCAGTTCTTC
TRBD1	TRBV19	few	TRBJ2-3	CASSRGQGQGDTQYF	TGTGCCAGTAGCCGGGGACAGGGACAGGGAGATACGCAGTATTTT
.	TRBV12-3/TRBV12-4	many	TRBJ2-1	CASSLHEQFF	TGTGCCAGCAGTTTACATGAGCAGTTCTTC